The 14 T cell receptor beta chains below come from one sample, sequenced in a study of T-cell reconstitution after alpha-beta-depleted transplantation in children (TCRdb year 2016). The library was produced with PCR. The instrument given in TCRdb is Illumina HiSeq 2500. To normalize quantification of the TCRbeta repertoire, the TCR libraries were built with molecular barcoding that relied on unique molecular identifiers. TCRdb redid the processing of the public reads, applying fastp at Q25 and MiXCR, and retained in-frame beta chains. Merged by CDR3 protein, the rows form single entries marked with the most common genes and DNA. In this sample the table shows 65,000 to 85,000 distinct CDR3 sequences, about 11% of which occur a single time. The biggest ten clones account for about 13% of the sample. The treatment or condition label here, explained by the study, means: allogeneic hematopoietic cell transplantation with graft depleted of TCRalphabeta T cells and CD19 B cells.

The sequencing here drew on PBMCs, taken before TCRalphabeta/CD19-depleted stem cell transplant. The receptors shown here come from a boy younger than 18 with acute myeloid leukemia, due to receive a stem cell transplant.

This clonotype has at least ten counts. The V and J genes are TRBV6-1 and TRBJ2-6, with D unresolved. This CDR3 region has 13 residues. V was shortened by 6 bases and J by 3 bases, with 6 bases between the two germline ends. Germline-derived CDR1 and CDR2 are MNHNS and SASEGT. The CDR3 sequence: CASRRIGANVLTF. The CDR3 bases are TGTGCCAGCAGACGAATTGGGGCCAACGTCCTGACTTTC.

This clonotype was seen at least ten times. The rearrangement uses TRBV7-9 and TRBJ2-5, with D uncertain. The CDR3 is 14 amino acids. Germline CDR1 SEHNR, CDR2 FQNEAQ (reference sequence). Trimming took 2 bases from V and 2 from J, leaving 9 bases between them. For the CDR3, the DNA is TGTGCCAGCAGCTTATCCGGAGTACAAGAGACCCAGTACTTC. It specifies CASSLSGVQETQYF.

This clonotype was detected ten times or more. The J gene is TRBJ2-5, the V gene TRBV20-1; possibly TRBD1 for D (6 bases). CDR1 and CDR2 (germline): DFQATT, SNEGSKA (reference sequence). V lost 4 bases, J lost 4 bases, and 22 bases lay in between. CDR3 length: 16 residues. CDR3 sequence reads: CSAKTQGRVFGETQYF. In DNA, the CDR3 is TGCAGTGCTAAAACCCAGGGGCGAGTGTTTGGAGAGACCCAGTACTTC.

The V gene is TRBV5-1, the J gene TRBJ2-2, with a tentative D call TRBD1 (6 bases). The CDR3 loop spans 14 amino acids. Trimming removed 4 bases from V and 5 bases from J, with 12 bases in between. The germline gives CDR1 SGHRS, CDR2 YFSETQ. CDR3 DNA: TGCGCCAGCAGCATACCAACAGGGACCGGGGAGCTGTTTTTT. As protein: CASSIPTGTGELFF.

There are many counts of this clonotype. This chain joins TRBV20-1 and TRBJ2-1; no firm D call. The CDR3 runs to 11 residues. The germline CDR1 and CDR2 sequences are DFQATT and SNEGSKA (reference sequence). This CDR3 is CSLRVYNEQFF. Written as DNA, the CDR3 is TGCAGCTTACGGGTGTACAATGAGCAGTTCTTC.

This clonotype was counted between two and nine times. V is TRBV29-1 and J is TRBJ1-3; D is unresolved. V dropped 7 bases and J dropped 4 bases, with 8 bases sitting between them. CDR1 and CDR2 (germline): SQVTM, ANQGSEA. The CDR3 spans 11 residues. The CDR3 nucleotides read TGCAGCGCTTCTACAGGAAACACCATATATTTT. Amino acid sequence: CSASTGNTIYF.

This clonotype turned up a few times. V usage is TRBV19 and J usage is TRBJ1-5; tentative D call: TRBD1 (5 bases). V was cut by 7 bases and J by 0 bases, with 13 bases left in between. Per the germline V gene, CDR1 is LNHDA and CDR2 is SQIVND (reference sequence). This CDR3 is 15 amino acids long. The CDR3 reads CASTLGGHSNQPQHF. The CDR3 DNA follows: TGTGCCAGTACCCTGGGGGGTCATAGCAATCAGCCCCAGCATTTT. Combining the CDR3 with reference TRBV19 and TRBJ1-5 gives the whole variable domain DGGITQSPKYLFRKEGQNVTLSCEQNLNHDAMYWYRQDPGQGLRLIYYSQIVNDFQKGDIAEGYSVSREKKESFPLTVTSAQKNPTAFYLCASTLGGHSNQPQHFGDGTRLSIL.

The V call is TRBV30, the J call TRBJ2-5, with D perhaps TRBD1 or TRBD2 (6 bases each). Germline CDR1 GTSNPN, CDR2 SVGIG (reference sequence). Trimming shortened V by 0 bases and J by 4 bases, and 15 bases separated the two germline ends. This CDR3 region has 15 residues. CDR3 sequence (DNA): TGTGCCTGGAGTGTGACAGCCCGGGGGCGAGAGACCCAGTACTTC. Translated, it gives CAWSVTARGRETQYF.

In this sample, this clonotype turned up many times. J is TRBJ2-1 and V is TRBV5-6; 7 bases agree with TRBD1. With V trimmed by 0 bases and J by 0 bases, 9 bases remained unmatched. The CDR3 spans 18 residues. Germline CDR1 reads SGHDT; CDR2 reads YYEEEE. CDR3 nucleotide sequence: TGTGCCAGCAGCTTGGGAGGGGGCCCTCGGAGCTCCTACAATGAGCAGTTCTTC. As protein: CASSLGGGPRSSYNEQFF.

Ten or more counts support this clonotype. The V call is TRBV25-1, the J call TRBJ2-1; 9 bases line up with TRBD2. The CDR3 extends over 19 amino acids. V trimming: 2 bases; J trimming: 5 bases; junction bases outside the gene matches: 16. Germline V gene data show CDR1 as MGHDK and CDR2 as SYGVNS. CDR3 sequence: CASSEGSRTSGLNHNEQFF. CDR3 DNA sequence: TGTGCCAGCAGTGAAGGATCTCGAACTAGCGGGCTTAATCACAATGAGCAGTTCTTC.

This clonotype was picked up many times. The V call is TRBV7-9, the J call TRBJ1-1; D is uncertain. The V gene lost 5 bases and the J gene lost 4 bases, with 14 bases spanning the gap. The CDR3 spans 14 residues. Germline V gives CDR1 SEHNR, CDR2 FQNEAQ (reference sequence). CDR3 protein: CASSEPGEVTEAFF. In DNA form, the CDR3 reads TGTGCCAGCAGCGAACCGGGAGAGGTCACTGAAGCTTTCTTT. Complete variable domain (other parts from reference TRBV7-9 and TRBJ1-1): DTGVSQNPRHKITKRGQNVTFRCDPISEHNRLYWYRQTLGQGPEFLTYFQNEAQLEKSRLLSDRFSAERPKGSFSTLEIQRTEQGDSAMYLCASSEPGEVTEAFFGQGTRLTVV.

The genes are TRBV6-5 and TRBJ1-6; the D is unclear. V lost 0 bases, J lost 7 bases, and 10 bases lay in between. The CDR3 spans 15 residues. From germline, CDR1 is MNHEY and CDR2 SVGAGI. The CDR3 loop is CASSYSPTRNSPLHF. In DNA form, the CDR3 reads TGTGCCAGCAGTTACTCACCGACGCGGAATTCACCCCTCCACTTT.

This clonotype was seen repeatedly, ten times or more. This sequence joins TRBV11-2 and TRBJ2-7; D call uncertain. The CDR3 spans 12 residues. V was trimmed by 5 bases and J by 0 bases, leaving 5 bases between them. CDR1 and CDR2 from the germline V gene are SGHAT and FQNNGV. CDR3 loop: CASSADSYEQYV. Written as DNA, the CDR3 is TGTGCCAGCAGCGCGGACTCCTACGAGCAGTACGTC.

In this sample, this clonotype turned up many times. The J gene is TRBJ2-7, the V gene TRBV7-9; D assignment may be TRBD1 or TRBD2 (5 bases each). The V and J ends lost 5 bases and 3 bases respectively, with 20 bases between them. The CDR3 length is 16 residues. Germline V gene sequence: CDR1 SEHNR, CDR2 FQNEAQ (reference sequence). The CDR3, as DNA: TGTGCCAGCAGCCCCGCACCGGGGCCGAATTACTACGAGCAGTACTTC. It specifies CASSPAPGPNYYEQYF.